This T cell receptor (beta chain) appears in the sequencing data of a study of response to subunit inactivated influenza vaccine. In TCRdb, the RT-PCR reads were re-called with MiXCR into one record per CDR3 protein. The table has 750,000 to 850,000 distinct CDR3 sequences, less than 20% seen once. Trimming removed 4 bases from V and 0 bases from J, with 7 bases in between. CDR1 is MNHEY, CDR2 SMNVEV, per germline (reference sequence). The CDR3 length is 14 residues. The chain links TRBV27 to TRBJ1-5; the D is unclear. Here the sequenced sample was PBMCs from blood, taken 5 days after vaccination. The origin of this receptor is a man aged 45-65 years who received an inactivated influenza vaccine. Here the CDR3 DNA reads TGTGCCAGCAGTTCATTCTATAGCAATCAGCCCCAGCATTTT. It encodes CASSSFYSNQPQHF.